This T cell receptor beta chain stems from a study of CD8 T cells in Susac syndrome. Negative isolation was used for CD8+ and CD4+ T cells and FACS enrichment for TEMRA cells. This clonotype came up once. Random hexamers were used to reverse transcribe an amount of about 0.45 to 1 ug RNA. Coverage of TCR beta CDR3 amplification by immunoSEQ multiplex PCR extended to 54 Vbeta and 13 Jbeta. TCRdb re-called the immunoSEQ multiplex PCR reads with MiXCR, one entry per CDR3 protein. The table includes 100,000 or so distinct CDR3 sequences, roughly 90% detected once. The sample consisted of CD8+ T cells from PBMCs. This TCR derives from a human donor in good health.

CDR3 amino acids: CSARHLDRWNQPQHF. DNA for the CDR3: TGCAGTGCTAGACATTTAGACAGATGGAATCAGCCCCAGCATTTT. The chain carries TRBV20-1 and TRBJ1-5, with D perhaps TRBD1 (5 bases). In germline, CDR1 is DFQATT, CDR2 SNEGSKA (reference sequence). V was trimmed by 2 bases and J by 4 bases, leaving 15 bases between them. CDR3 length equals 15 residues.